The present TCR beta chain was sequenced within a study of blood T cell repertoires in COVID-19. Study summary: The United States, Italy and Spain provided the acute and convalescent COVID-19 samples. PBMCs, B-cell-depleted T cells, or T cells provided the cDNA or gDNA that made up the material.

V gave up 3 bases and J gave up 4 bases, with 9 bases separating them. The CDR3 covers 13 residues. Looked up from germline, CDR1 is SGHAT and CDR2 is FQNNGV. In the source study's methods: Estimates of nucleated cell counts were drawn from the amplification of reference gene primers. TCRdb keeps only in-frame clones here, not all; method: immunoSEQ multiplex PCR. Clone size and the V and J calls come from that table; the DNA yielded D and trimming. This sample carries a few hundred thousand clones, more than 70% of them seen once, and the ten largest clones take approximately 8%. This clonotype originated in a woman between 45 and 65 years old who had recovered from COVID-19. Sequenced: peripheral blood. J is TRBJ1-2 and V is TRBV11-2; D is unclear. The CDR3 nucleotides are TGTGCCAGCAGCTTTCAGGCGGGCTATGGCTACACCTTC. It is translated as CASSFQAGYGYTF.